The 31 T cell receptor beta chains presented below share a single source sample, sequenced in a study of T cell responses to AZD1222 COVID-19 vaccine. Produced via immunoSEQ multiplex PCR; TCRdb's table is partial and in-frame only. The repertoire consists of about 120,000 clones, with more than 70% occurring once and the leading ten covering roughly 1.4%. Sample: peripheral blood, taken on day 0 of AZD1222 vaccination. The source of these receptors is an adult in good health.

This chain connects TRBV9 to TRBJ2-7; D is perhaps TRBD2 (7 bases). The CDR3 extends over 15 amino acids. Germline V gene sequence: CDR1 SGDLS, CDR2 YYNGEE. Trimming pared 4 bases from V and 1 base from J, leaving 15 bases between. CDR3 coding DNA: TGTGCCAGCAGCCTGGGGGGGGACACTTCCTACGAGCAGTACTTC. The encoded protein is CASSLGGDTSYEQYF.

V usage is TRBV24-1 and J usage is TRBJ2-2, with TRBD1 identical over 8 bases. The ends lost 3 bases at V and 0 bases at J; junction bases unmatched: 5. The length of the CDR3 is 17 residues. The V gene's germline CDR1 is KGHDR and CDR2 SFDVKD. CDR3 residues: CATSDPRTGTNTGELFF. The CDR3 DNA reads TGTGCCACCAGTGATCCTAGGACAGGGACGAACACCGGGGAGCTGTTTTTT.

J is TRBJ1-5 and V is TRBV5-4; D perhaps matches TRBD1 (5 bases). CDR1 is SGHNT, CDR2 YYREEE, per germline (reference sequence). Trimming took 3 bases from V and 3 from J, leaving 7 bases between them. This CDR3 has 13 amino acids. The CDR3 nucleotides read TGTGCCAGCAGCTGGGGGAACAATCAGCCCCAGCATTTT. It translates to CASSWGNNQPQHF.

The gene calls are TRBV6-2 or TRBV6-3 and TRBJ2-2; a possible D gene is TRBD1 (6 bases). The CDR3 runs 16 residues. Germline CDR1 and CDR2: MNHEY and SVGEGT. V was trimmed by 4 bases and J by 2 bases, leaving 14 bases between them. CDR3 DNA: TGTGCCAGCAGTTCCGTCCCGGGACACAACACCGGGGAGCTGTTTTTT. Translated: CASSSVPGHNTGELFF.

Here the CDR3 reads CASSEGGRGLVYGYTF. CDR3 nucleotide sequence: TGTGCCAGCAGTGAAGGGGGCAGGGGGCTTGTCTATGGCTACACCTTC. The rearrangement links TRBV6-1 to TRBJ1-2; TRBD1 aligns across 8 bases. The CDR3 is made up of 16 amino acids. V was clipped by 1 base and J by 4 bases; unmatched bases: 8. Germline V gene lookup returns CDR1 MNHNS and CDR2 SASEGT.

The chain couples TRBV18 to TRBJ2-7, with TRBD1 matching 9 bases. Germline trimming cut 4 bases from V and 6 bases from J; bases unmatched to any gene: 16. In germline, CDR1 is KGHSH, CDR2 LQKENI. The CDR3 loop spans 17 amino acids. The CDR3 region is CASSLLGQGSSVSEQYF. Written as DNA, the CDR3 is TGTGCCAGCTCACTACTGGGACAGGGAAGCTCGGTTTCCGAGCAGTACTTC.

This clone was seen a few times. This rearrangement joins TRBV5-5 to TRBJ2-1, with 7 bases that match TRBD2. From germline, CDR1 is SGHKS and CDR2 YYEKEE (reference sequence). The CDR3 runs to 15 residues. V dropped 5 bases and J dropped 0; count of bases not matched to a gene: 5. The CDR3 DNA follows: TGTGCCAGCAGTCGGGGGGAAAGCTCCTACAATGAGCAGTTCTTC. As protein: CASSRGESSYNEQFF.

The chain couples TRBV6-6 to TRBJ1-1; D ambiguous. Trimming pared 2 bases from V and 3 bases from J, leaving 10 bases between. From germline, CDR1 is MNHNY and CDR2 SVGAGI (reference sequence). CDR3 length: 14 amino acids. The CDR3 region has the DNA TGTGCCAGCAGTTACGGGGTTGCGGACACTGAAGCTTTCTTT. Amino acid sequence: CASSYGVADTEAFF.

This chain uses TRBV6-4 with TRBJ1-6; D gene unclear. This CDR3 is built from 14 residues. V lost 3 bases, J lost 6 bases, and 9 bases lay in between. Germline CDR1 is MRHNA and CDR2 is SNTAGT. For the CDR3, the DNA is TGTGCCAGCAGTGAAGGAGGCGGTAATTCACCCCTCCACTTT. Translating gives CASSEGGGNSPLHF.

The J gene is TRBJ1-1, the V gene TRBV12-3 or TRBV12-4, with no clear D. Between the trimmed V and J ends, which lost 3 bases and 1 base, there was a span of 3 bases. The CDR3 extends over 12 amino acids. The CDR3 sequence is CASSFGNTEAFF. Here the CDR3 DNA reads TGTGCCAGCAGTTTTGGGAACACTGAAGCTTTCTTT.

The CDR3 sequence is CATSDFAAGGRDEQYF. CDR3 bases: TGTGCCACCAGTGATTTTGCAGCGGGAGGGCGCGACGAGCAGTACTTC. The chain couples TRBV24-1 to TRBJ2-7, with TRBD2 matching over 10 bases. Germline assignment: CDR1 KGHDR and CDR2 SFDVKD. V dropped 1 base and J dropped 5; count of bases not matched to a gene: 7. This CDR3 has 16 residues.

This clone was seen just once. The rearrangement links TRBV4-1 to TRBJ2-3; D is unclear. Germline lookup yields CDR1 MGHRA and CDR2 YSYEKL. V lost 2 bases to trimming and J lost 3 bases, with 6 bases between them. The CDR3 extends over 13 amino acids. The CDR3 coding sequence is TGCGCCAGCAGCCAACTAGAGACAGATACGCAGTATTTT. Its protein product is CASSQLETDTQYF.

This chain uses TRBV12-3 or TRBV12-4 with TRBJ1-1; no definite D call. V was shortened by 5 bases and J by 3 bases, with 10 bases between the two germline ends. CDR3 size: 13 residues. CDR3 sequence: CASSGRRDTEAFF. The CDR3 DNA reads as TGTGCCAGCAGTGGCAGAAGAGACACTGAAGCTTTCTTT.

This clone has just one count. This chain connects TRBV28 to TRBJ1-5; TRBD1 might be the D (5 bases). The CDR3 has 12 residues. CDR1 and CDR2 from the germline V gene are MDHEN and SYDVKM. The CDR3 DNA sequence: TGTGGCATCGGGACGCCAAATCAGCCCCAGCATTTT. Protein product: CGIGTPNQPQHF.

CDR3 sequence reads: CATSRDFGEHTDTQYF. The CDR3 bases are TGTGCCACCAGCAGAGATTTCGGGGAACACACAGATACGCAGTATTTT. The gene calls are TRBV15 and TRBJ2-3, with TRBD2 as a possible D gene (5 bases). CDR1 LNHNV and CDR2 YYDKDF come from the germline V gene (reference sequence). Trimming left V 0 bases short and J 2 bases short, with 12 bases between. The CDR3 is 16 amino acids. Supplemented by reference TRBV15 and TRBJ2-3, the full variable domain reads DAMVIQNPRYQVTQFGKPVTLSCSQTLNHNVMYWYQQKSSQAPKLLFHYYDKDFNNEADTPDNFQSRRPNTSFCFLDIRSPGLGDTAMYLCATSRDFGEHTDTQYFGPGTRLTVL.

The V call is TRBV6-5, the J call TRBJ2-1; possible D gene TRBD2, 5 bases. Germline CDR1 is MNHEY and CDR2 is SVGAGI. The germline V and J ends were trimmed by 0 bases and 6 bases, with 12 bases remaining between them. The CDR3 has 15 amino acids. The CDR3, as DNA: TGTGCCAGCAGTTACTCCCCGGGAATACTCAATGAGCAGTTCTTC. This gives the protein CASSYSPGILNEQFF.

This sequence joins TRBV5-6 and TRBJ2-1; D is undetermined. CDR3 length: 14 residues. Trimming pared 4 bases from V and 10 bases from J, leaving 18 bases between. Germline V gene lookup returns CDR1 SGHDT and CDR2 YYEEEE. The CDR3 loop is CASSDNPVWEEQFF. The CDR3 bases are TGTGCCAGCAGCGACAACCCCGTGTGGGAAGAGCAGTTCTTC.

The chain employs TRBV5-6 and TRBJ2-7; D call uncertain. CDR1 and CDR2 from the germline V gene are SGHDT and YYEEEE. V gave up 1 base and J gave up 3 bases, with 8 bases separating them. The CDR3 loop spans 13 amino acids. The CDR3 DNA reads as TGTGCCAGCAGCTTGTCGATGATCTACGAGCAGTACTTC. Translated, it gives CASSLSMIYEQYF.

This rearrangement joins TRBV12-5 to TRBJ1-2; D call uncertain. The CDR3 is 13 amino acids. The germline V gene encodes CDR1 LGHNT and CDR2 FRNRAP. The V end was cut by 2 bases, the J end by 6 bases, with 10 bases between. CDR3: CASGLFSRDGYTF. Written as DNA, the CDR3 is TGTGCTAGTGGTTTGTTTAGCAGAGATGGCTACACCTTC.

This chain links TRBV5-4 with TRBJ1-1; no definite D call. The germline CDR1 and CDR2 sequences are SGHNT and YYREEE (reference sequence). The CDR3 covers 15 residues. V shed 4 bases and J shed 0 bases, with 13 bases lying between them. CDR3 DNA: TGTGCCAGCAGCCCCTCTCGACTCCTGAACACTGAAGCTTTCTTT. The encoded protein is CASSPSRLLNTEAFF.

In nucleotides, the CDR3 is TGTGCCAGCAGCTTAGCGGGGATCCGCGAGTACGAGCAGTACTTC. Protein product: CASSLAGIREYEQYF. The chain employs TRBV11-2 and TRBJ2-7; D is possibly TRBD2 (5 bases). Looked up from germline, CDR1 is SGHAT and CDR2 is FQNNGV. V lost 1 base, J lost 4 bases, and 14 bases lay in between. CDR3 length: 15 residues.

The V call is TRBV19, the J call TRBJ2-1; 10 bases line up with TRBD2. Trimming cost V 7 bases and J 0 bases; bases outside gene matches: 3. Germline V lookup: CDR1 LNHDA, CDR2 SQIVND (reference sequence). This CDR3 region has 15 residues. The CDR3, as DNA: TGTGCCAGTAAACTAGCGGGAAGCTCCTACAATGAGCAGTTCTTC. Its protein product is CASKLAGSSYNEQFF. Complete variable domain (other parts from reference TRBV19 and TRBJ2-1): DGGITQSPKYLFRKEGQNVTLSCEQNLNHDAMYWYRQDPGQGLRLIYYSQIVNDFQKGDIAEGYSVSREKKESFPLTVTSAQKNPTAFYLCASKLAGSSYNEQFFGPGTRLTVL.

The gene calls are TRBV5-4 and TRBJ1-1; D remains unclear. CDR3 length equals 19 residues. Between the trimmed V and J ends, which lost 4 bases and 0 bases, there was a span of 25 bases. Germline assignment: CDR1 SGHNT and CDR2 YYREEE (reference sequence). DNA of the CDR3: TGTGCCAGCAGCCATCTACGGGCGGGGAGAAGGGTGGTGAACACTGAAGCTTTCTTT. Residues: CASSHLRAGRRVVNTEAFF.

The chain couples TRBV9 to TRBJ2-7; D gene uncertain. The V end was cut by 7 bases, the J end by 3 bases, with 14 bases between. This CDR3 spans 13 amino acids. Germline assignment: CDR1 SGDLS and CDR2 YYNGEE. The CDR3 DNA is TGTGCCAGCTCCTACGGGCCAGACTACGAGCAGTACTTC. This sequence encodes CASSYGPDYEQYF. The whole variable domain, remainder taken from reference TRBV9 and TRBJ2-7, is DSGVTQTPKHLITATGQRVTLRCSPRSGDLSVYWYQQSLDQGLQFLIQYYNGEERAKGNILERFSAQQFPDLHSELNLSSLELGDSALYFCASSYGPDYEQYFGPGTRLTVT.

The chain is built from TRBV9 and TRBJ2-1, with 11 bases lining up with TRBD2. The germline V gene encodes CDR1 SGDLS and CDR2 YYNGEE. There are 15 residues in the CDR3. J lost 9 bases, V lost 9 bases, and 14 bases had no gene match. The CDR3 loop is CATTAYSGRGTEQFF. The CDR3 region has the DNA TGTGCCACAACAGCCTATAGCGGGAGGGGAACTGAGCAGTTCTTC.

The chain combines TRBV11-2 with TRBJ1-3; D gene ambiguous. With 1 base removed from V and 0 bases from J, the gap between germline ends came to 13 bases. Germline CDR1 SGHAT, CDR2 FQNNGV. The CDR3 length is 17 residues. The CDR3 region is CASSLAFSGSSGNTIYF. The CDR3 DNA reads TGTGCCAGCAGCTTAGCCTTTTCGGGAAGCTCTGGAAACACCATATATTTT.

The chain recombines TRBV4-2 with TRBJ1-1, with D unresolved. The CDR3 has 16 amino acids. V shed 5 bases and J shed 1 base, with 17 bases lying between them. The germline CDR1 and CDR2 sequences are LGHNA and YNFKEQ. In nucleotides, the CDR3 is TGTGCCAGCAGCGCCTGGGGTGAACAGACGAACACTGAAGCTTTCTTT. Protein product: CASSAWGEQTNTEAFF.

J is TRBJ1-2 and V is TRBV19; TRBD1 matches 8 bases. Germline CDR1 and CDR2: LNHDA and SQIVND (reference sequence). J was trimmed by 8 bases and V by 10 bases; bases with no gene match: 9. There are 12 residues in the CDR3. The DNA of the CDR3 is TGTGCCATTTACAGGGGGAGGTTCGGCTACACCTTC. Amino acid sequence: CAIYRGRFGYTF.

The gene calls are TRBV7-8 and TRBJ1-2, with TRBD1 matching over 8 bases. The CDR3 has 15 residues. Unmatched junction bases numbered 11, after V lost 4 bases and J lost 7 bases. The germline CDR1 and CDR2 sequences are SGHVS and FQNEAQ. For the CDR3, the DNA is TGTGCCAGCAGCTCTACCCAGGGGGCTGTGGGTGGCTACACCTTC. This encodes CASSSTQGAVGGYTF.

The chain employs TRBV6-1 and TRBJ2-7, with D perhaps matching TRBD2 (6 bases). This CDR3 region has 15 residues. The germline V gene encodes CDR1 MNHNS and CDR2 SASEGT. The V gene lost 3 bases and the J gene lost 5 bases, with 17 bases spanning the gap. In DNA form, the CDR3 reads TGTGCCAGCAGTGACCCGGGACTCGCCGCCAACGAGCAGTACTTC. It specifies CASSDPGLAANEQYF.

The chain uses TRBV5-1 and TRBJ2-7; D gene ambiguous. Per germline, CDR1 SGHRS and CDR2 YFSETQ. V was trimmed by 2 bases and J by 0 bases, leaving 12 bases between them. The CDR3 contains 15 residues. Written as DNA, the CDR3 is TGCGCCAGCAGCTTTGGTAGAGGCAACTCCTACGAGCAGTACTTC. It specifies CASSFGRGNSYEQYF. Combining the CDR3 with reference TRBV5-1 and TRBJ2-7 gives the whole variable domain KAGVTQTPRYLIKTRGQQVTLSCSPISGHRSVSWYQQTPGQGLQFLFEYFSETQRNKGNFPGRFSGRQFSNSRSEMNVSTLELGDSALYLCASSFGRGNSYEQYFGPGTRLTVT.